The 24 T cell receptor beta chains presented below share a single source sample, sequenced in a study of blood T cells in healthy people across ages. PCR was performed a second time for about 7 to 12 cycles using a sample-barcoded 5' primer and a J-beta primer mix. TCRdb analysed the 5' RACE reads with MiXCR anew, one entry per CDR3 protein. The sample includes 600,000 to 800,000 distinct CDR3 sequences, 52% of them seen just once. Material: blood. The receptors here all came from a woman of 80 years or more in good health.

Remarks on this clonotype: A read error may explain this, as a much larger clone is one base away. V is TRBV5-5 and J is TRBJ2-1; D gene uncertain. Trimming stripped 0 bases from V and 1 base from J, with 11 bases between. Germline CDR1 and CDR2: SGHKS and YYEKEE (reference sequence). The CDR3 totals 16 residues. The CDR3: CASSLGRKPSYNEQFF. The CDR3 DNA reads as TGTGCCAGCAGCTTGGGGCGGAAGCCTTCCTACAATGAGCAGTTCTTC.

The chain joins TRBV7-6 to TRBJ2-3; a weak D match, TRBD2 (7 bases). CDR1 is SGHVS and CDR2 is FNYEAQ in the germline V gene. This CDR3 spans 15 amino acids. The V end lost 2 bases, the J end lost 3 bases, and 12 bases lay between the germline ends. CDR3 coding DNA: TGTGCCAGCAGCTTAAGGGGGGGTGGAACAGATACGCAGTATTTT. Protein product: CASSLRGGGTDTQYF.

The rearrangement uses TRBV15 and TRBJ2-1; 13 positions match TRBD2. With V trimmed by 2 bases and J by 5 bases, 9 bases remained unmatched. CDR3 size: 18 residues. In germline, CDR1 is LNHNV, CDR2 YYDKDF (reference sequence). The CDR3 nucleotides read TGTGCCACCAGCAGAATCGGACCACTAGCGGGAGGGGACAATGAGCAGTTCTTC. It translates to CATSRIGPLAGGDNEQFF.

The sample holds many counts of this clonotype. The chain combines TRBV6-5 with TRBJ2-1; D is perhaps TRBD1 (6 bases). Between the trimmed V and J ends, which lost 4 bases and 4 bases, there was a span of 14 bases. There are 15 residues in the CDR3. Germline assignment: CDR1 MNHEY and CDR2 SVGAGI. The CDR3 nucleotides read TGTGCCAGCAGTTCACAGGGAGCGGCATACAATGAGCAGTTCTTC. Residues: CASSSQGAAYNEQFF.

This chain links TRBV9 with TRBJ2-1; D possibly matches TRBD1 or TRBD2 (6 bases each). The CDR3 totals 15 residues. V lost 3 bases and J 2 bases, leaving 12 bases between the germline ends. Germline assignment: CDR1 SGDLS and CDR2 YYNGEE. For the CDR3, the DNA is TGTGCCAGCAGCGCGGGGGCTCCGACCTACAATGAGCAGTTCTTC. This encodes CASSAGAPTYNEQFF. The full variable domain, in which reference TRBV9 and TRBJ2-1 provide the parts outside the CDR3, is DSGVTQTPKHLITATGQRVTLRCSPRSGDLSVYWYQQSLDQGLQFLIQYYNGEERAKGNILERFSAQQFPDLHSELNLSSLELGDSALYFCASSAGAPTYNEQFFGPGTRLTVL.

This clonotype has only a few counts. J is TRBJ1-1 and V is TRBV5-1; D unresolved. V lost 2 bases and J 1 base, leaving 6 bases between the germline ends. Germline CDR1 reads SGHRS; CDR2 reads YFSETQ. CDR3 length equals 13 residues. The DNA for the CDR3 is TGCGCCAGCAGCTTAGTGCCGAACACTGAAGCTTTCTTT. Its protein product is CASSLVPNTEAFF.

The rearrangement uses TRBV18 and TRBJ1-5; D perhaps matches TRBD1 (5 bases). The germline CDR1 and CDR2 sequences are KGHSH and LQKENI. This CDR3 comprises 14 residues. Between the trimmed V and J ends, which lost 4 bases and 5 bases, there was a span of 12 bases. The CDR3, as DNA: TGTGCCAGCTCACAGGGGTACCTGGATCAGCCCCAGCATTTT. This encodes CASSQGYLDQPQHF. Together with reference TRBV18 and TRBJ1-5, the CDR3 gives the full variable domain: NAGVMQNPRHLVRRRGQEARLRCSPMKGHSHVYWYRQLPEEGLKFMVYLQKENIIDESGMPKERFSAEFPKEGPSILRIQQVVRGDSAAYFCASSQGYLDQPQHFGDGTRLSIL.

With respect to this clonotype: Just one base apart from a much larger clone, this may be a read error. V usage is TRBV3-1 and J usage is TRBJ2-3, with 14 bases lining up with TRBD2. Trimming took 4 bases from V and 10 from J; bases not matched to a gene: 10. Germline V CDR1 and CDR2: LGHDT, YNNKEL (reference sequence). The CDR3 runs to 16 residues. This CDR3 is CASSRSSGTSGSAQYF. The CDR3, as DNA: TGTGCCAGCAGCCGCTCATCCGGGACTAGCGGGAGTGCGCAGTATTTT.

The chain joins TRBV28 to TRBJ2-7, with D hard to call. CDR1 and CDR2 from the germline V gene are MDHEN and SYDVKM. V shed 1 base and J shed 6 bases, with 7 bases lying between them. CDR3 length equals 12 residues. This chain's CDR3 is CASSLSPCEQYF. Here the CDR3 DNA reads TGTGCCAGCAGTTTATCCCCGTGCGAGCAGTACTTC. The whole variable domain, filled in from reference TRBV28 and TRBJ2-7, reads DVKVTQSSRYLVKRTGEKVFLECVQDMDHENMFWYRQDPGLGLRLIYFSYDVKMKEKGDIPEGYSVSREKKERFSLILESASTNQTSMYLCASSLSPCEQYFGPGTRLTVT.

Turning to this clonotype: It may be a read error: a sequence one base away is much more abundant. It is unclear where the CDR3 begins or ends on the DNA, so no DNA is shown, and the CDR3 is as TCRdb lists it. This chain links TRBV6-6 with TRBJ1-2; the tabulated D call, TRBD1, remains unverified against the DNA. The CDR3 is 15 residues long, counting both termini. The germline V gene encodes CDR1 MNHNY and CDR2 SVGAGI (reference sequence). CDR3 in amino acids: CVSGDRGYKVYGCTF.

This clonotype was found once. A much larger clone lies a single base off, so this may be a read error. The J gene is TRBJ1-6, the V gene TRBV5-1; no clear D. Germline lookup yields CDR1 SGHRS and CDR2 YFSETQ. The CDR3 extends over 13 amino acids. Trimming cost V 4 bases and J 8 bases, with 10 bases left between them. The CDR3 nucleotides are TGCGCCAGCAGCAGGGATGCTGATTCACCCCTCCACTTT. It codes for CASSRDADSPLHF.

V and J are TRBV29-1 and TRBJ1-2; tentative D call: TRBD1 (6 bases). Germline V gives CDR1 SQVTM, CDR2 ANQGSEA. This CDR3 contains 13 residues. Trimming took off 7 bases at V and 8 bases at J, with 20 bases between the two ends. CDR3 in DNA: TGCAGCGGCCGACAGGATCTGGCGGGAGGCTACACCTTC. This sequence encodes CSGRQDLAGGYTF.

In regard to this clonotype: A much larger clone sits a single nucleotide away, making a read error possible. This chain uses TRBV7-8 with TRBJ2-7; possibly TRBD1 for D (6 bases). Per germline, CDR1 SGHVS and CDR2 FQNEAQ. The CDR3 sequence is 15 residues long. With 4 bases removed from V and 7 bases from J, the gap between germline ends came to 20 bases. Here the CDR3 DNA reads TGTGCCAGCAGCTCCTACAGGGAAGGGGACGATGAGCAGTACTTC. Translated: CASSSYREGDDEQYF.

DNA of the CDR3: TGTGCCAGCAGTTACTCCGGCGGTTCAGGGAACATTCAGTACTTC. Its translation is CASSYSGGSGNIQYF. The chain joins TRBV6-5 to TRBJ2-5, with D perhaps TRBD1 (5 bases). The assigned J gene may be wrong: the sequence end matches TRBJ2-4 better. The CDR3 consists of 15 residues. Germline lookup yields CDR1 MNHEY and CDR2 SVGAGI.

This clonotype has a handful of counts. The chain couples TRBV11-2 to TRBJ2-2; a weak D match, TRBD2 (7 bases). Trimming cost V 8 bases and J 3 bases, with 22 bases left between them. This CDR3 contains 17 residues. The germline CDR1 and CDR2 sequences are SGHAT and FQNNGV. In DNA form, the CDR3 reads TGTGCCAGCGACCGGTGGGGGGGCGTATCTTACACCGGGGAGCTGTTTTTT. Amino acid sequence: CASDRWGGVSYTGELFF.

This clonotype was counted ten times or more. The chain joins TRBV12-3 or TRBV12-4 to TRBJ1-5; possibly TRBD1 for D (5 bases). CDR3 size: 14 residues. V lost 4 bases, J lost 4 bases, and 11 bases lay in between. This CDR3 reads CASSYQPGNQPQHF. The CDR3 DNA sequence: TGTGCCAGCAGTTACCAGCCAGGGAATCAGCCCCAGCATTTT.

This sequence joins TRBV9 and TRBJ2-5, with TRBD2 matching over 7 bases. The germline V gene has CDR1 SGDLS and CDR2 YYNGEE. V gave up 0 bases and J gave up 3 bases; unmatched junction bases: 5. The CDR3 consists of 15 residues. The CDR3 DNA follows: TGTGCCAGCAGCGTAGGGCACGGGAGGAAAGAGACCCAGTACTTC. This translates into CASSVGHGRKETQYF.

Only a few counts were recorded for this clonotype. The J gene is TRBJ1-2, the V gene TRBV10-3; 8 nucleotides line up with TRBD1. Germline assignment: CDR1 ENHRY and CDR2 SYGVKD. With 0 bases clipped from V and 5 bases from J, the junction kept 5 bases outside the gene matches. The CDR3 loop spans 15 amino acids. The CDR3 region is CAISESQGASYGYTF. The CDR3 DNA reads as TGTGCCATCAGTGAGTCCCAGGGGGCGTCGTATGGCTACACCTTC.

This sequence joins TRBV15 and TRBJ2-7; D gene unclear. V was clipped by 1 base and J by 0 bases, with 7 bases between them. Germline V gene data show CDR1 as LNHNV and CDR2 as YYDKDF (reference sequence). The CDR3 contains 14 residues. The CDR3 spells CATSRALSSYEQYF. CDR3 in DNA: TGTGCCACCAGCAGAGCCTTGAGCTCCTACGAGCAGTACTTC.

This clonotype was picked up many times. The chain recombines TRBV6-5 with TRBJ2-4, with 8 bases identical to TRBD1. In germline, CDR1 is MNHEY, CDR2 SVGAGI. The CDR3 sequence is 15 residues long. Trimming took 2 bases from V and 7 from J; bases not matched to a gene: 7. CDR3 residues: CASSYAGRQGNIQYF. The CDR3 region has the DNA TGTGCCAGCAGTTACGCGGGAAGACAGGGGAACATTCAGTACTTC.

Many counts were recorded for this clonotype. This rearrangement joins TRBV15 to TRBJ1-6; D uncertain. Germline V gives CDR1 LNHNV, CDR2 YYDKDF (reference sequence). Trimming removed 1 base from V and 7 bases from J, with 8 bases in between. This CDR3 has 14 amino acids. DNA of the CDR3: TGTGCCACCAGCAGAGGAGACGGAAATTCACCCCTCCACTTT. Encoded protein: CATSRGDGNSPLHF. Full variable domain (missing parts from reference TRBV15 and TRBJ1-6): DAMVIQNPRYQVTQFGKPVTLSCSQTLNHNVMYWYQQKSSQAPKLLFHYYDKDFNNEADTPDNFQSRRPNTSFCFLDIRSPGLGDTAMYLCATSRGDGNSPLHFGNGTRLTVT.

The chain carries TRBV29-1 and TRBJ2-5; no clear D. Trimming removed 4 bases at V and 0 bases at J, with 6 bases between. This CDR3 has 12 amino acids. Looked up from germline, CDR1 is SQVTM and CDR2 is ANQGSEA. CDR3 residues: CSVGLNQETQYF. The CDR3 DNA reads TGCAGCGTTGGGTTGAACCAAGAGACCCAGTACTTC.

CDR3 region: CASSQAGGGGYTF. CDR3 in DNA: TGTGCCAGCAGCCAAGCAGGGGGAGGAGGCTACACCTTC. The chain is built from TRBV3-1 and TRBJ1-2; TRBD1 matches at 7 bases. This CDR3 is 13 amino acids long. Germline CDR1 and CDR2: LGHDT and YNNKEL (reference sequence). V dropped 1 base and J dropped 8; count of bases not matched to a gene: 4.

This clonotype was counted once. This sequence joins TRBV28 and TRBJ1-1; 7 nucleotides match TRBD1. Trimming took 10 bases from V and 4 from J; bases not matched to a gene: 12. The CDR3 covers 14 residues. Germline V gene data show CDR1 as MDHEN and CDR2 as SYDVKM. The DNA of the CDR3 is TGTGCCACCACCTACAGGGGCGGGGTCACTGAAGCTTTCTTT. Translated, it gives CATTYRGGVTEAFF.